The 14 T cell receptor beta chains reported below all come from one sample, sequenced in a study of blood T cell repertoires in COVID-19. Using immunoSEQ multiplex PCR, the repertoire was profiled, and TCRdb retains in-frame clones only, with some absent. The data contain nearly 250,000 clones, roughly 86% of them singletons. The sequenced material came from peripheral blood. The source is a woman older than 75 with COVID-19, enrolled during active disease.

Here the CDR3 reads CASSIPGWNTEAFF. CDR3 nucleotides: TGTGCCAGTAGTATTCCGGGATGGAACACTGAAGCTTTCTTT. The rearrangement links TRBV19 to TRBJ1-1; D not resolved. This CDR3 region has 14 residues. V was cut by 3 bases and J by 1 base, with 9 bases left in between. Germline V gene lookup returns CDR1 LNHDA and CDR2 SQIVND (reference sequence). Supplemented by reference TRBV19 and TRBJ1-1, the full variable domain reads DGGITQSPKYLFRKEGQNVTLSCEQNLNHDAMYWYRQDPGQGLRLIYYSQIVNDFQKGDIAEGYSVSREKKESFPLTVTSAQKNPTAFYLCASSIPGWNTEAFFGQGTRLTVV.

This clone showed up just a few times. The genes are TRBV7-2 and TRBJ2-6; D unresolved. CDR1 and CDR2 from the germline V gene are SGHTA and FQGNSA. V was pared by 0 bases and J by 0 bases, with 6 bases between. The length of the CDR3 is 16 residues. This CDR3 is CASSLASRSGANVLTF. The DNA of the CDR3 is TGTGCCAGCAGCTTAGCCTCCCGCTCTGGGGCCAACGTCCTGACTTTC.

This rearrangement joins TRBV5-4 to TRBJ1-1; no clear D. The CDR3 consists of 16 residues. With 5 bases removed from V and 0 bases from J, the gap between germline ends came to 17 bases. Germline assignment: CDR1 SGHNT and CDR2 YYREEE (reference sequence). The DNA of the CDR3 is TGTGCCAGCAGAATTGGCGCGGGTGGTCTGAACACTGAAGCTTTCTTT. Translated, it gives CASRIGAGGLNTEAFF. The variable domain in full, completed from reference TRBV5-4 and TRBJ1-1, reads ETGVTQSPTHLIKTRGQQVTLRCSSQSGHNTVSWYQQALGQGPQFIFQYYREEENGRGNFPPRFSGLQFPNYSSELNVNALELDDSALYLCASRIGAGGLNTEAFFGQGTRLTVV.

J is TRBJ2-5 and V is TRBV6-6, with unresolved D. Germline values: CDR1 MNHNY, CDR2 SVGAGI (reference sequence). V gave up 6 bases and J gave up 2 bases, with 7 bases separating them. This CDR3 has 12 amino acids. Written as DNA, the CDR3 is TGTGCCAGCAGGAGACTTCAAGAGACCCAGTACTTC. The encoded protein is CASRRLQETQYF.

The chain carries TRBV2 and TRBJ2-1; D gene uncertain. From germline, CDR1 is SNHLY and CDR2 FYNNEI. This CDR3 has 13 residues. Trimming stripped 8 bases from V and 0 bases from J, with 8 bases between. The CDR3 sequence: CASLYSSYNEQFF. Written as DNA, the CDR3 is TGTGCCAGCCTCTACAGCTCCTACAATGAGCAGTTCTTC.

This clone was seen only once. The chain links TRBV19 to TRBJ1-1, with unresolved D. Trimming took off 3 bases at V and 0 bases at J, with 11 bases between the two ends. CDR1 is LNHDA and CDR2 is SQIVND in the germline V gene (reference sequence). This CDR3 has 15 amino acids. The CDR3 is CASSISGTMNTEAFF. The DNA for the CDR3 is TGTGCCAGTAGTATCTCCGGAACTATGAACACTGAAGCTTTCTTT.

The chain carries TRBV7-2 and TRBJ1-2, with a tentative D call TRBD1 (5 bases). Trimming took off 3 bases at V and 0 bases at J, with 8 bases between the two ends. Germline CDR1 is SGHTA and CDR2 is FQGNSA. There are 14 residues in the CDR3. CDR3 DNA: TGTGCCAGCAGCTTGCAGGGTCCTAACTATGGCTACACCTTC. Protein sequence: CASSLQGPNYGYTF.

This sequence joins TRBV30 and TRBJ2-2, with TRBD2 as a possible D gene (5 bases). CDR1 and CDR2 (germline): GTSNPN, SVGIG (reference sequence). Between the trimmed V and J ends, which lost 3 bases and 7 bases, there was a span of 12 bases. This CDR3 is built from 13 residues. CDR3 nucleotides: TGTGCCTGGAGGGGCTTGGGAGACGGGGAGCTGTTTTTT. Amino acid sequence: CAWRGLGDGELFF. The whole variable domain, remainder taken from reference TRBV30 and TRBJ2-2, is SQTIHQWPATLVQPVGSPLSLECTVEGTSNPNLYWYRQAAGRGLQLLFYSVGIGQISSEVPQNLSASRPQDRQFILSSKKLLLSDSGFYLCAWRGLGDGELFFGEGSRLTVL.

CDR3 amino acids: CATITSGGSYEQYV. In nucleotides, the CDR3 is TGTGCCACCATAACTAGCGGGGGTTCTTACGAGCAGTACGTC. J is TRBJ2-7 and V is TRBV28, with 11 bases fitting TRBD2. V lost 10 bases and J lost 4; bases outside the gene matches: 9. CDR1 is MDHEN and CDR2 is SYDVKM in the germline V gene. The CDR3 has 14 amino acids.

The chain recombines TRBV28 with TRBJ1-1; a possible D gene is TRBD1 (5 bases). The CDR3 has 12 residues. Per germline, CDR1 MDHEN and CDR2 SYDVKM. Trimming left V 1 base short and J 10 bases short, with 10 bases between. The CDR3 sequence: CASSLLGRGAFF. The CDR3 nucleotides are TGTGCCAGCAGTTTATTGGGTAGGGGAGCTTTCTTT.

A few counts support this clone. The chain combines TRBV7-9 with TRBJ1-2; 7 nucleotides align to TRBD1. V was clipped by 5 bases and J by 2 bases; unmatched bases: 17. Looked up from germline, CDR1 is SEHNR and CDR2 is FQNEAQ (reference sequence). The CDR3 has 18 amino acids. As DNA, the CDR3 is TGTGCCAGCAGCGAGCAAGGGACAGTGTCTTATCGCAACTATGGCTACACCTTC. This sequence encodes CASSEQGTVSYRNYGYTF.

The rearrangement links TRBV12-3 or TRBV12-4 to TRBJ1-2; 7 bases are shared with TRBD1. This CDR3 spans 13 amino acids. After removal of 6 bases from V and 8 bases from J, the junction contained 9 bases not matched to a gene. The CDR3 DNA sequence: TGTGCCAGCAGCCTTGATGACAGGGACGGCTACACCTTC. As protein: CASSLDDRDGYTF.

The rearrangement links TRBV10-3 to TRBJ1-2; perhaps TRBD1 as D (6 bases). Germline V CDR1 and CDR2: ENHRY, SYGVKD. This CDR3 comprises 13 residues. V dropped 10 bases and J dropped 4 bases, with 16 bases sitting between them. CDR3 sequence: CASLPGAGYGYTF. The DNA for the CDR3 is TGTGCCAGTCTTCCAGGGGCAGGCTATGGCTACACCTTC.

The chain carries TRBV5-4 and TRBJ1-2, with a possible D match to TRBD1 (6 bases). The germline V and J ends were trimmed by 4 bases and 2 bases, with 18 bases remaining between them. Germline V gene sequence: CDR1 SGHNT, CDR2 YYREEE (reference sequence). The CDR3 spans 16 residues. In DNA, the CDR3 is TGTGCCAGCAGCGAGCCACAGGGATTGCGGAACTATGGCTACACCTTC. It specifies CASSEPQGLRNYGYTF.